These T cell receptor beta chains were read from a single sample in a study of CD8 T cells in ankylosing spondylitis. TCRdb re-derived calls from the 5' RACE reads in MiXCR, one entry per CDR3 protein. The sample includes about 360,000 distinct CDR3 sequences, 20% of them seen just once. The sequenced material came from blood, either unsorted or a sorted T cell fraction (not recorded which). The receptors come from a male donor with ankylosing spondylitis or in good health (not recorded which). Both conserved end residues are trimmed from each CDR3.

J	V	CDR3
TRBJ2-2	TRBV29-1	SVGTPSGELF
TRBJ2-5	TRBV9	ASSVWTGEGETQY
TRBJ2-2	TRBV12-3/TRBV12-4	ASSLGLYTGELF
TRBJ1-2	TRBV4-2	ASSQGPGQVRGYT
TRBJ2-7	TRBV28	ASTGGWYEQY
TRBJ2-1	TRBV9	ASSVDQGRSNEQF
TRBJ1-6	TRBV12-3/TRBV12-4	ASSPSGGPSPLH
TRBJ2-2	TRBV11-2	ASSRGAQRKNTGELF
TRBJ2-1	TRBV5-1	ASSKSGTEQF
TRBJ2-3	TRBV4-1	ASSQDRGGRVDTQY
TRBJ2-7	TRBV10-3	AISESWTPYEQY
TRBJ2-7	TRBV29-1	SVGEGGTYEQY
TRBJ2-5	TRBV4-1	ASSQPGLAEETQY
TRBJ2-1	TRBV4-1	ASSSVGDNEQF
TRBJ2-2	TRBV5-1	ASSRTENTGELF
TRBJ2-7	TRBV7-9	ASSGQDKRTYEQY
TRBJ2-7	TRBV5-1	ASSPAWGYEQY
TRBJ2-1	TRBV3-1	ASSHGVRTYNEQF
TRBJ1-4	TRBV20-1	SAYQPGGTSEKLF
TRBJ2-7	TRBV29-1	SVAGQALNYEQY
TRBJ1-5	TRBV10-3	AIQGGMNQPQH
TRBJ2-1	TRBV27	ASSPDRDRFNEQF
TRBJ1-1	TRBV29-1	SVVYSGTEAF
TRBJ1-5	TRBV27	ASSLGSHQPQH
TRBJ2-5	TRBV18	ASSPPGPDGETQY
TRBJ2-3	TRBV7-3	ASSLRSARIEQWNSTDTQY
TRBJ2-5	TRBV20-1	SARDLRGPETQY
TRBJ2-1	TRBV5-1	ASSRSGTSGANEQF
TRBJ1-4	TRBV6-1	ASSPGRNSREKLF
TRBJ2-1	TRBV13	ASSSRAPYNEQF
TRBJ2-7	TRBV29-1	SVQTAGYEQY
TRBJ1-5	TRBV11-1	ASSSRRWAELYSNQPQH
TRBJ2-2	TRBV12-3/TRBV12-4	ATERGANTGELF
TRBJ2-3	TRBV4-1	ASSLREVGTDTQY
TRBJ2-5	TRBV29-1	SVAKLAGGNQETQY
TRBJ1-4	TRBV5-5	ASIPFGRGAVNEKLF
TRBJ1-2	TRBV18	ASSPGSGPYGYT
TRBJ1-2	TRBV29-1	SARPGDYGYT
TRBJ2-7	TRBV27	ASSSLTGLASYEQY
TRBJ2-7	TRBV24-1	ATSDGPGVGYEQY